This entry is about one T cell receptor (beta chain). This specimen belongs to a study of blood T cell repertoires in COVID-19. Assay: immunoSEQ multiplex PCR; the TCRdb copy retains only in-frame clones and omits some. The sample shows approximately 400,000 clones, 88% of them seen only once. Participant-reported clinical history was the basis for cohort assignment. Two negative PCRs, clearance, or symptom resolution characterized the recovered Cohort 3 donors. The CDR3 has 14 residues. Trimming took 8 bases from V and 2 from J, leaving 14 bases between them. CDR1 MRHNA and CDR2 SNTAGT come from the germline V gene.

The receptor comes from a woman younger than 35 who had recovered from COVID-19. This chain connects TRBV6-4 to TRBJ2-3; D not certain. The sequencing sample was made of PBMCs or T cells enriched from blood (not recorded which). CDR3 nucleotide sequence: TGTGCCAGCCGGCAAGCTAGTGACACAGATACGCAGTATTTT. Amino acids: CASRQASDTDTQYF.